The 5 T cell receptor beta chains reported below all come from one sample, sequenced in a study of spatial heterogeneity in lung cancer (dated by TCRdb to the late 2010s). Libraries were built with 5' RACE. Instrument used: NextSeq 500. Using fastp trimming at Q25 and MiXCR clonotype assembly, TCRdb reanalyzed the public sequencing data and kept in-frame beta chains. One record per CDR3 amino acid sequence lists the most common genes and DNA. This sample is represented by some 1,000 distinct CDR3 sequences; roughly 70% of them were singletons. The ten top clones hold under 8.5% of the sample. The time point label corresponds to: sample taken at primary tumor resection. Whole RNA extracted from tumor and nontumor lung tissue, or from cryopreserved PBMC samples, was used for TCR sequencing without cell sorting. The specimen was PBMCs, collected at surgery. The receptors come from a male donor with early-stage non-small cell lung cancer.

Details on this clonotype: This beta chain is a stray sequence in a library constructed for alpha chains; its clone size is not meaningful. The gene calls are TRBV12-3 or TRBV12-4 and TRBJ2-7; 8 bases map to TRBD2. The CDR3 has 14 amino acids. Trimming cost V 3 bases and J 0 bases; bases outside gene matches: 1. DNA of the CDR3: TGTGCCAGCAGTTTGAGCGGGAGCTCCTACGAGCAGTACTTC. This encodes CASSLSGSSYEQYF.

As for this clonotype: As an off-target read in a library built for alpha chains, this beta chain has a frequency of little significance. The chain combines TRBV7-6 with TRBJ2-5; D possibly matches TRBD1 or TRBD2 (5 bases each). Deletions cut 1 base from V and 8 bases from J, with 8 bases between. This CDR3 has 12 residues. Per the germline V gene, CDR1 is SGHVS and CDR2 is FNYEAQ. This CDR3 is CASSLEGTTQYF. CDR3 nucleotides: TGTGCCAGCAGCTTAGAGGGGACCACCCAGTACTTC.

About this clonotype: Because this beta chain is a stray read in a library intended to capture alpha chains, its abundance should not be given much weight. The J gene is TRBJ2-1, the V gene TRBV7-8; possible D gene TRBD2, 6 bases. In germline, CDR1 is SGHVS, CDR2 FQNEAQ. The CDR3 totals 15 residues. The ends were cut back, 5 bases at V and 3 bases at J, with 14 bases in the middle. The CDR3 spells CASSEWGTRYNEQFF. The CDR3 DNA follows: TGTGCCAGCAGCGAATGGGGGACTCGCTACAATGAGCAGTTCTTC.

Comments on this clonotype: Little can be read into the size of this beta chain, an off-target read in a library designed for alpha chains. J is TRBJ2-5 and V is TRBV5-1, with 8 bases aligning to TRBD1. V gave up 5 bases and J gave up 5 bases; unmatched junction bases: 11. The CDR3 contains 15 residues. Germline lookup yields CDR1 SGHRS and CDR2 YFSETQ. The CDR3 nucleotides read TGCGCCAGCAGACCGACAGGGGAGGTCGCGGAGACCCAGTACTTC. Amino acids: CASRPTGEVAETQYF.

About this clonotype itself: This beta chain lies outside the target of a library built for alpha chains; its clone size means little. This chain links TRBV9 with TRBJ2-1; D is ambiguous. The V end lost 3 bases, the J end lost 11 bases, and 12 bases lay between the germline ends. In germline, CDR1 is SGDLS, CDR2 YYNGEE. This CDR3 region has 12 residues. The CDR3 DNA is TGTGCCAGCAGCGCCCTTGATGTGCAGCAGTTCTTC. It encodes CASSALDVQQFF.